A selection of T cell receptor beta chains follows, all from one sample in a study of a mutant IDH1 vaccine in newly diagnosed glioma. The assay was immunoSEQ multiplex PCR, and TCRdb's table has in-frame clones only and misses some. The repertoire holds roughly 68,000 clones, approximately 85% seen once, with roughly 8% in the top ten. The sequences come from PBMCs, collected from a glioma patient treated with radiotherapy, temozolomide or both. These receptors came from a man in his forties or fifties with glioma. Each CDR3 is given with its conserved first and last residue. Each record gives: D gene, J gene, clone size, V gene, CDR3 protein, CDR3 DNA. D genes are given only for firm matches. The size field is filled for only some rows; it gives once, few, many or a size class.

TRBD1 | TRBJ1-2 | once | TRBV6-6 | CASSSQGSRGGYTF | TGTGCCAGCAGTTCACAGGGGAGCCGGGGTGGCTACACCTTC
. | TRBJ2-3 | . | TRBV2 | CASSWADTQYF | TGTGCCAGCAGTTGGGCAGATACGCAGTATTTT
TRBD1 | TRBJ1-6 | . | TRBV5-6 | CASSSIGTEGPLHF | TGTGCCAGCAGCTCAATAGGGACAGAGGGACCCCTCCACTTT
. | TRBJ1-2 | few | TRBV19 | CASTPGGGAFGYTF | TGTGCCAGTACACCCGGTGGGGGGGCATTCGGCTACACCTTC
. | TRBJ2-2 | . | TRBV11-2 | CASSLDVGSGELFF | TGTGCCAGCAGCTTAGACGTGGGGTCCGGGGAGCTGTTTTTT
. | TRBJ1-1 | . | TRBV13 | CASSWPLDLRDEGEAFF | TGTGCCAGCAGCTGGCCCCTTGACCTGCGGGATGAAGGTGAAGCTTTCTTT
. | TRBJ1-2 | . | TRBV6-5 | CASSGGDAVSYGYTF | TGTGCCAGCTCGGGAGGGGACGCGGTCAGCTATGGCTACACCTTC
. | TRBJ1-5 | . | TRBV5-4 | CASSLGGGSGNQPQHF | TGTGCCAGCAGCTTGGGCGGCGGGTCTGGCAATCAGCCCCAGCATTTT
. | TRBJ2-3 | . | TRBV10-3 | CAIRTGEADTQYF | TGTGCCATCCGTACAGGGGAGGCAGATACGCAGTATTTT
. | TRBJ1-1 | . | TRBV19 | CASSLGQLNTEAFF | TGTGCCAGTAGTTTAGGACAGTTGAACACTGAAGCTTTCTTT
. | TRBJ2-5 | . | TRBV18 | CASSPARNKETQYF | TGTGCCAGCTCACCAGCACGCAATAAAGAGACCCAGTACTTC
TRBD1 | TRBJ1-4 | . | TRBV2 | CASSEEGTGGEKLFF | TGTGCCAGCAGTGAAGAAGGGACAGGGGGTGAAAAACTGTTTTTT
TRBD1 | TRBJ1-5 | . | TRBV27 | CASSPAMGARGQGQPQHF | TGTGCCAGCAGTCCCGCAATGGGGGCCAGGGGGCAAGGTCAGCCCCAGCATTTT
. | TRBJ2-3 | . | TRBV19 | CATKVGAYTDTQYF | TGTGCCACGAAAGTGGGGGCCTACACAGATACGCAGTATTTT
. | TRBJ2-7 | . | TRBV2 | CASSEIGGPYEQYF | TGTGCCAGCAGTGAAATCGGGGGTCCTTACGAGCAGTACTTC
. | TRBJ2-3 | . | TRBV2 | CASRQADTQYF | TGTGCCAGCAGGCAGGCAGATACGCAGTATTTT
. | TRBJ2-1 | . | TRBV7-9 | CASSLGGTDNEQFF | TGTGCCAGCAGCTTAGGCGGTACAGACAATGAGCAGTTCTTC
. | TRBJ1-5 | few | TRBV7-6 | CASSPNGYSNQPQHF | TGTGCCAGCAGCCCTAACGGTTATAGCAATCAGCCCCAGCATTTT
. | TRBJ2-5 | . | TRBV5-1 | CASSSQNREQETQYF | TGCGCCAGCAGCTCTCAAAACAGGGAACAAGAGACCCAGTACTTC
TRBD1 | TRBJ2-5 | once | TRBV4-1 | CASSQGQGAILETQYF | TGCGCCAGCAGCCAAGGACAGGGGGCGATTTTGGAGACCCAGTACTTC
. | TRBJ1-2 | . | TRBV6-1 | CASSGRTGYGYTF | TGTGCCAGCAGTGGGAGGACGGGTTATGGCTACACCTTC
. | TRBJ1-2 | once | TRBV5-5 | CASSREGGDGYTF | TGTGCCAGCAGCCGCGAGGGAGGGGATGGCTACACCTTC
. | TRBJ1-1 | . | TRBV6-5 | CASSRGGEAFF | TGTGCCAGCAGTCGGGGGGGAGAGGCTTTCTTT
. | TRBJ1-2 | . | TRBV29-1 | CSVENSNVGYTF | TGCAGCGTTGAAAATAGTAATGTGGGCTACACCTTC
. | TRBJ1-2 | . | TRBV5-4 | CASSWTGSYGYTF | TGTGCCAGCAGCTGGACGGGGAGCTATGGCTACACCTTC
TRBD2 | TRBJ2-1 | . | TRBV4-2 | CASSQDLAGGPRGDEQFF | TGTGCCAGCAGCCAAGACCTAGCGGGGGGGCCTCGTGGCGATGAGCAGTTCTTC
. | TRBJ1-5 | . | TRBV5-8 | CASSFSWNSNQPQHF | TGTGCCAGCAGCTTTAGTTGGAATAGCAATCAGCCCCAGCATTTT
TRBD1 | TRBJ1-2 | . | TRBV28 | CASSQDRGVYGYTF | TGTGCCAGCAGTCAAGACAGGGGAGTCTATGGCTACACCTTC
TRBD1 | TRBJ1-2 | . | TRBV15 | CATSRDRTGHGYTF | TGTGCCACCAGCAGGGATCGGACAGGCCATGGCTACACCTTC
TRBD1 | TRBJ2-3 | . | TRBV5-1 | CASSGQGGDTQYF | TGCGCCAGCTCTGGACAGGGTGGAGATACGCAGTATTTT
. | TRBJ2-5 | . | TRBV6-5 | CASSISNRALNF | TGTGCCAGCAGCATTTCTAACAGGGCACTGAACTTC
. | TRBJ1-3 | . | TRBV18 | CASSSGSSGNTIYF | TGTGCCAGCTCCTCAGGTTCCTCTGGAAACACCATATATTTT
. | TRBJ2-1 | . | TRBV7-9 | CASTRDNEQFF | TGTGCCAGCACAAGGGATAATGAGCAGTTCTTC
TRBD1 | TRBJ1-5 | . | TRBV10-3 | CAISIRDRDQPQHF | TGTGCCATCAGCATCCGGGACAGGGATCAGCCCCAGCATTTT
. | TRBJ2-3 | medium-sized | TRBV6-6 | CASSYPTDTQYF | TGTGCCAGCAGTTACCCGACAGATACGCAGTATTTT
TRBD1 | TRBJ1-4 | . | TRBV19 | CASRDRIATNEKLFF | TGTGCCAGTAGGGACAGGATCGCAACTAATGAAAAACTGTTTTTT
. | TRBJ2-2 | . | TRBV29-1 | CSTSRDSGELFF | TGCAGCACGAGCAGGGATTCCGGGGAGCTGTTTTTT
. | TRBJ2-5 | few | TRBV9 | CASSVSPGIQETQYF | TGTGCCAGCAGCGTATCCCCAGGGATTCAAGAGACCCAGTACTTC
. | TRBJ2-3 | . | TRBV25-1 | CASSPNRGGSTDTQYF | TGTGCCAGCAGTCCAAATAGGGGGGGGAGTACAGATACGCAGTATTTT
. | TRBJ2-1 | . | TRBV30 | CAWSVYPSYNEQFF | TGTGCCTGGAGTGTATACCCCTCCTACAATGAGCAGTTCTTC
. | TRBJ2-5 | . | TRBV7-2 | CASSINIGGRGRETQYF | TGTGCCAGCAGCATTAATATCGGGGGAAGGGGTAGAGAGACCCAGTACTTC
. | TRBJ2-3 | . | TRBV5-8 | CASSLYPTVDTQYF | TGTGCCAGCAGCTTGTACCCTACCGTAGATACGCAGTATTTT
. | TRBJ2-4 | . | TRBV29-1 | CSVGGEGHPKNIQYF | TGCAGCGTTGGAGGGGAGGGACACCCTAAAAACATTCAGTACTTC
. | TRBJ1-1 | . | TRBV6-6 | CASSYSATLNTEAFF | TGTGCCAGCAGTTACTCTGCGACTCTGAACACTGAAGCTTTCTTT
. | TRBJ2-2 | . | TRBV15 | CATTRGGTDTGELFF | TGTGCCACCACCCGAGGGGGGACCGACACCGGGGAGCTGTTTTTT
. | TRBJ2-2 | . | TRBV20-1 | CSARDDWELFF | TGCAGTGCTAGAGATGACTGGGAGCTGTTTTTT
. | TRBJ2-7 | few | TRBV2 | CASRWQAYEQYF | TGTGCCAGCAGGTGGCAGGCCTACGAGCAGTACTTC
TRBD1 | TRBJ1-2 | once | TRBV30 | CACPYRGSGGYTF | TGTGCCTGTCCTTACAGGGGATCGGGTGGCTACACCTTC